The clone carrying this T cell receptor beta chain was observed a handful of times. Sequencing libraries for TCR beta were prepared with iRepertoire HTBI primers and Arm-PCR of CDR3 regions. TCRdb called the multiplex PCR reads again in MiXCR, with one record for every CDR3 protein. Here the sample spans a few hundred thousand distinct CDR3 sequences, 18% being singletons. This entry comes from a study of regulatory T cells in long-lasting Graves disease. As to time point: newly diagnosed GD, antithyroid drugs for less than 3 months. Making the TCR library involved RNA that had been extracted from PBMCs. Germline V gene sequence: CDR1 LGHNT, CDR2 FRNRAP. The CDR3 covers 18 residues. The V end was cut by 0 bases, the J end by 0 bases, with 12 bases between. This sample was shared with a second study, whose subject was T cells in Graves' hyperthyroidism and ophthalmopathy. That report notes: It was uncontrolled infection, other autoimmune disease, pregnancy or lactation that excluded patients.

This sample comprised peripheral blood mononuclear cells (PBMCs), obtained at new diagnosis, from a patient treated with antithyroid drugs. The TCR sequence derives from a woman in her twenties or thirties with Graves disease. The gene calls are TRBV12-5 and TRBJ1-6; no clear D gene. The CDR3 is CASGLVPTLSSYNSPLHF. The CDR3 coding sequence is TGTGCTAGTGGTTTGGTACCCACTTTGAGCTCCTATAATTCACCCCTCCACTTT.